This T cell receptor beta chain was sequenced for a study of glioma-infiltrating T cells after dendritic cell vaccination. Study details: Dendritic cells derived from monocytes and pulsed with autologous tumor lysate formed the vaccine.

Germline V lookup: CDR1 SGHRS, CDR2 YFSETQ. The CDR3 totals 14 residues. Trimming cost V 5 bases and J 9 bases; bases outside gene matches: 11. Primers: 60 V beta forward and 13 J beta reverse. Using immunoSEQ multiplex PCR, the repertoire was profiled, and TCRdb retains in-frame clones only, with some absent. The sample lists almost 65,000 clones, around 86% seen once, with approximately 8.5% in the top ten. In regard to this clone: Its antigen is currently unknown.

Study-level findings and limits: Higher pretreatment TIL content predicted longer progression-free time and survival.

The sequence was collected from a human donor with glioblastoma. The chain uses TRBV5-1 and TRBJ2-1, with 7 bases that match TRBD2. The sample in question was blood, obtained before dendritic cell vaccination. DNA of the CDR3: TGCGCCAGCAGAGCCAGCGGGGATCCAAGTGAGCAGTTCTTC. Its translation is CASRASGDPSEQFF.